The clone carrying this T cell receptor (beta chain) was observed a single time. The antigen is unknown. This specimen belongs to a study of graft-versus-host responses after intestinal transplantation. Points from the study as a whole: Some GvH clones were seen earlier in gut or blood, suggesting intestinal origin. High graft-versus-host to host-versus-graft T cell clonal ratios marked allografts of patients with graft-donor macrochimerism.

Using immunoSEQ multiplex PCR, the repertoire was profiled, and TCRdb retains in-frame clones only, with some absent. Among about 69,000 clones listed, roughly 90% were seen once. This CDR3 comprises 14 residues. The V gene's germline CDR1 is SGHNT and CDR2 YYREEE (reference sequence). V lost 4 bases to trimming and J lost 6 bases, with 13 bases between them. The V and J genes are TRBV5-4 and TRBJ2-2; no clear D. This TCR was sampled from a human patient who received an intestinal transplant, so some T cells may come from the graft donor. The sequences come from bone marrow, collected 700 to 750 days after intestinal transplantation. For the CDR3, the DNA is TGTGCCAGCAGCGCGGTAGGATATCCCGGGGAGCTGTTTTTT. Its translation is CASSAVGYPGELFF.